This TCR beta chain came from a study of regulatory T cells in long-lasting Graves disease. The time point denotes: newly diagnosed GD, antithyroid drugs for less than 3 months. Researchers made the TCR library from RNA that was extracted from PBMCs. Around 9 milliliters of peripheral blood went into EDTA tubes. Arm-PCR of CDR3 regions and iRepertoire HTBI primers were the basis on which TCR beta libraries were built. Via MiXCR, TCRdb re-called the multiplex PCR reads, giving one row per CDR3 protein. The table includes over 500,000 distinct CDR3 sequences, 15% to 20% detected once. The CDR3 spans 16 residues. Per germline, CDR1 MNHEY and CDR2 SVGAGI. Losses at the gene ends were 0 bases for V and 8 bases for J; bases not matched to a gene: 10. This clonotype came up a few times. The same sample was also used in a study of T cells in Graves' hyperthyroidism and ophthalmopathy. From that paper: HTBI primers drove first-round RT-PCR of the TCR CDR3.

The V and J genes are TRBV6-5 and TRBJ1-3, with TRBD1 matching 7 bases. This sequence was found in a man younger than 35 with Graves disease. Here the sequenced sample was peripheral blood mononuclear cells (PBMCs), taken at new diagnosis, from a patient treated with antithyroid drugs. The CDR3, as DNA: TGTGCCAGCAGTTACTCCCCCGACAGGGAGACGGACACCATATATTTT. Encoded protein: CASSYSPDRETDTIYF.